Following are 14 T cell receptor beta chains from one sample sequenced in a study of Ad26.COV2.S vaccination and SARS-CoV-2 variants. Indicated treatment: 15 to 20 received Ad26.COV2.S at low or high dose, single or two shots; several received placebo; per-sample allocation not given. Material that was analyzed had been drawn on day 63 after the first vaccine or placebo injection. The assay was immunoSEQ multiplex PCR, and TCRdb's table has in-frame clones only and misses some. The table lists roughly 350,000 clones, 86% of them singletons. The source was peripheral blood, collected in a trial of Ad26.COV2.S vaccine versus placebo. All receptors come from a person aged 18-65 years who received the Ad26.COV2.S COVID-19 vaccine or a placebo.

The chain has TRBV7-3 and TRBJ2-3; D is uncertain. The CDR3 is 14 residues long. Looked up from germline, CDR1 is SGHTA and CDR2 is FQGTGA. Trimming took 5 bases from V and 3 from J, leaving 12 bases between them. The CDR3 is CASSPGPATDTQYF. The CDR3 DNA sequence: TGTGCCAGCAGCCCAGGACCCGCAACAGATACGCAGTATTTT.

This clone has only one observation. J is TRBJ2-5 and V is TRBV6-2 or TRBV6-3, with unresolved D. This CDR3 has 15 residues. Deletions cut 0 bases from V and 2 bases from J, with 10 bases between. Germline assignment: CDR1 MNHEY and CDR2 SVGEGT. The chain's CDR3 is CASSYSWASQETQYF. CDR3 DNA sequence: TGTGCCAGCAGTTACTCTTGGGCATCTCAAGAGACCCAGTACTTC.

The chain carries TRBV28 and TRBJ2-7, with TRBD1 identical over 8 bases. The trim removed 5 bases at V and 2 bases at J, leaving 11 bases unmatched. Germline V gene lookup returns CDR1 MDHEN and CDR2 SYDVKM. The CDR3 is 16 amino acids. CDR3 amino acids: CASSVSPKDRAYEQYF. In nucleotides, the CDR3 is TGTGCCAGCAGTGTGTCTCCGAAGGACAGGGCCTACGAGCAGTACTTC.

V usage is TRBV7-8 and J usage is TRBJ2-7; D call uncertain. Germline-derived CDR1 and CDR2 are SGHVS and FQNEAQ. The ends were cut back, 1 base at V and 5 bases at J, with 12 bases in the middle. The CDR3 is made up of 14 amino acids. This CDR3 is CASSLVGRRDEQYF. The CDR3 coding sequence is TGTGCCAGCAGCTTAGTCGGCAGGCGAGACGAGCAGTACTTC.

The chain links TRBV5-1 to TRBJ2-5; the D gene could be TRBD1 or TRBD2 (5 bases each). The CDR3 has 14 residues. The germline CDR1 and CDR2 sequences are SGHRS and YFSETQ. With 3 bases removed from V and 3 bases from J, the gap between germline ends came to 12 bases. For the CDR3, the DNA is TGCGCCAGCAGCTCCCGGGGACCTGAAGAGACCCAGTACTTC. Amino acids: CASSSRGPEETQYF.

The chain combines TRBV28 with TRBJ2-3; D not resolved. CDR1 is MDHEN and CDR2 is SYDVKM in the germline V gene. The CDR3 is made up of 15 amino acids. V was trimmed by 7 bases and J by 2 bases, leaving 16 bases between them. The CDR3 loop is CASTAPLRDTDTQYF. The CDR3 region has the DNA TGTGCCAGCACGGCTCCTCTTAGGGACACAGATACGCAGTATTTT. The variable domain in full, with the rest retrieved from reference TRBV28 and TRBJ2-3, is DVKVTQSSRYLVKRTGEKVFLECVQDMDHENMFWYRQDPGLGLRLIYFSYDVKMKEKGDIPEGYSVSREKKERFSLILESASTNQTSMYLCASTAPLRDTDTQYFGPGTRLTVL.

The CDR3: CASSYSGRAGNEQFF. The CDR3 DNA sequence: TGTGCCAGCAGTTATAGCGGGAGGGCCGGGAATGAGCAGTTCTTC. V and J are TRBV7-2 and TRBJ2-1, with TRBD2 identical over 11 bases. The J segment lost 7 bases and the V segment lost 6 bases, leaving 8 bases of the junction unmatched. This CDR3 spans 15 amino acids. Per the germline V gene, CDR1 is SGHTA and CDR2 is FQGNSA.

There are a few counts of this clone. This chain connects TRBV25-1 to TRBJ1-4; D gene ambiguous. Germline assignment: CDR1 MGHDK and CDR2 SYGVNS. V lost 7 bases and J lost 8, with 11 bases in between. There are 12 residues in the CDR3. CDR3 sequence: CASTLGGEKLFF. As DNA, the CDR3 is TGTGCCAGCACGTTGGGCGGGGAAAAACTGTTTTTT.

The chain uses TRBV3-1 (or the pseudogene TRBV3-2) and TRBJ2-7; D perhaps matches TRBD1 (5 bases). CDR1 LGHDT and CDR2 YNNKEL come from the germline V gene (reference sequence). The CDR3 is made up of 15 amino acids. Trimming pared 4 bases from V and 4 bases from J, leaving 17 bases between. The CDR3 bases are TGTGCCAGCAGCCGGATGGGGCAGGGTGAGTACGAGCAGTACTTC. Protein product: CASSRMGQGEYEQYF.

The genes are TRBV28 and TRBJ1-3; D call uncertain. Germline loops: CDR1 MDHEN, CDR2 SYDVKM. CDR3 size: 16 residues. Trimming removed 6 bases from V and 4 bases from J, with 19 bases in between. The CDR3 reads CASRRAGRWTGNTIYF. For the CDR3, the DNA is TGTGCCAGCAGACGTGCGGGTCGCTGGACGGGAAACACCATATATTTT.

V is TRBV10-3 and J is TRBJ2-7; 10 nucleotides agree with TRBD1. The CDR3 has 13 amino acids. V shed 6 bases and J 3 bases; nucleotides not matched to a gene: 2. The germline CDR1 and CDR2 sequences are ENHRY and SYGVKD. The CDR3 sequence is CAIRGQGGYEQYF. CDR3 in DNA: TGTGCCATCAGAGGACAGGGGGGCTACGAGCAGTACTTC.

The chain employs TRBV28 and TRBJ1-5, with a weak D call TRBD1 (5 bases). The CDR3 runs 16 residues. V shed 5 bases and J shed 5 bases, with 19 bases lying between them. Germline values: CDR1 MDHEN, CDR2 SYDVKM. In DNA form, the CDR3 reads TGTGCCAGCAGTCTAGGACTCGGGACGGTCTATCAGCCCCAGCATTTT. Translated: CASSLGLGTVYQPQHF.

The V gene is TRBV19, the J gene TRBJ2-3, with no clear D. Trimming removed 5 bases at V and 2 bases at J, with 11 bases between. The CDR3 loop spans 14 amino acids. Germline loops: CDR1 LNHDA, CDR2 SQIVND (reference sequence). CDR3 sequence reads: CASSQGPSTDTQYF. The CDR3 nucleotides are TGTGCCAGTAGTCAAGGACCCTCCACAGATACGCAGTATTTT. Drawing the rest from reference TRBV19 and TRBJ2-3, the complete variable domain is DGGITQSPKYLFRKEGQNVTLSCEQNLNHDAMYWYRQDPGQGLRLIYYSQIVNDFQKGDIAEGYSVSREKKESFPLTVTSAQKNPTAFYLCASSQGPSTDTQYFGPGTRLTVL.

V gene TRBV25-1 combines with J gene TRBJ2-7; D is possibly TRBD1 or TRBD2 (5 bases each). V lost 4 bases to trimming and J lost 3 bases, with 19 bases between them. The CDR3 has 16 amino acids. Germline V gene data show CDR1 as MGHDK and CDR2 as SYGVNS. The CDR3 here is CASSATPLGRVYEQYF. DNA of the CDR3: TGTGCCAGCAGTGCTACCCCCCTGGGGCGGGTCTACGAGCAGTACTTC.